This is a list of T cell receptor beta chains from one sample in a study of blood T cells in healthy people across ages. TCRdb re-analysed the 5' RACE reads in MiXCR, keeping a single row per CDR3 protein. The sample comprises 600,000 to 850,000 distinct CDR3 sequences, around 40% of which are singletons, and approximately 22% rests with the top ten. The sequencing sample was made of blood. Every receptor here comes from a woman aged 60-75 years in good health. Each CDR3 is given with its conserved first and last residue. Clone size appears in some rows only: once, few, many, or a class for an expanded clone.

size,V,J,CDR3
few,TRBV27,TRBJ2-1,CASSSSSSGRAVNEQFF
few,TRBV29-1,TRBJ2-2,CSVSGLAGEEGLFF
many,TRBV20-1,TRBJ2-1,CSASSQRENDEQFF
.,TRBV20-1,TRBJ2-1,CSAPTSGRARYYNEQFF
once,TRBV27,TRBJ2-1,CASRRDLEQFF
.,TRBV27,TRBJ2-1,CACSLGGEQFF
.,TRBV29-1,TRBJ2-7,CSVGNIAYEQYF
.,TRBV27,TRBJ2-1,CASSPGTSGGGEQFF
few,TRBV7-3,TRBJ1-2,CASSPGGMNYGYTF
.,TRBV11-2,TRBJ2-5,CASSLGTGSEGETQYF
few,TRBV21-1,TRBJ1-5,CASSWGKRNNQPQHF
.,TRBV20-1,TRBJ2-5,CSASKGVAGVGETQYF
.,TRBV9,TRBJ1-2,CASSGAADSFKHGYTF
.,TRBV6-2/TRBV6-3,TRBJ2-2,CASSSVATESGELFF
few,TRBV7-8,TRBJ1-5,CASSLGRVGGNQPQHF
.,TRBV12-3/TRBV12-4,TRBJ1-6,CASRGRVGTGSPLHF
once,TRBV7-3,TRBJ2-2,CASSSNTRELFF
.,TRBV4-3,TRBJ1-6,CASSHWTGGLDSPLHF
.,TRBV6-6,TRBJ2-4,CASSLTGTEIAKNIQYF
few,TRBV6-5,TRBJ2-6,CASSYGGLGANVLTF
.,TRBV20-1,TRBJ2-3,CSAGLAGGLSDTQYF
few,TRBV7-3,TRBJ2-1,CASSLAGENGQFF
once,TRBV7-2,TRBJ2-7,CASSWGQSAPPSYEQYF
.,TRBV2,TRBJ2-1,CASDGRVSYNEQFF
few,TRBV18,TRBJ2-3,CASSPPIATDTQYF
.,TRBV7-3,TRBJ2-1,CASSFYGSPKGEQFF
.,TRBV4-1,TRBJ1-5,CASSQEYGERPQHF
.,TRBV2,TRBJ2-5,CASTPLGRSNQETQYF
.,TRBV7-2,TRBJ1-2,CASSSGQGVVYTF
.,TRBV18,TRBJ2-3,CASAPGVTDTQYF
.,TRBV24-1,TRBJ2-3,CATSDGDPTDTQYF
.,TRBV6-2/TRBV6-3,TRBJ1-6,CASSSTGTGGQPLHF
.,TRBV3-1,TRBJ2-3,CASSQPWRDTDTQYF
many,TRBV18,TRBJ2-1,CASSPGTSGNEQFF
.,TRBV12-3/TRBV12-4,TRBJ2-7,CASSLALGQGSSYEQYF
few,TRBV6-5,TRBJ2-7,CASSYSGTPSYEQYF
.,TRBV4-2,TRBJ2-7,CASSQGDYSYEQYF
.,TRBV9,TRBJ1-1,CASSPRQGGEAFF
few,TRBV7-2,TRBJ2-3,CASSPRTSGDLTDTQYF
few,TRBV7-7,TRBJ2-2,CASSLTGSTGELFF
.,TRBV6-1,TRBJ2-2,CASNRDSSTGELFF
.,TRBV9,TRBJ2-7,CASSVEASGGRGTYEQYF
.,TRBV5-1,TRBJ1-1,CASSLGTEGTEAFF
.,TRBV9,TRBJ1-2,CASSPRGTDRSLYGYTF
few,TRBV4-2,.,CASSQVVAGGYEQYF
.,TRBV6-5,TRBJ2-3,CASSTFLAGGPDTQYF
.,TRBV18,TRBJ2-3,CASSPHVGGSTDTQYF
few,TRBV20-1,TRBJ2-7,CSAATGGYEQYF
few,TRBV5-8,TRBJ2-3,CASSSLLSAEFTDTQYF
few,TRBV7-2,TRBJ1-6,CASSKGQGSSPLHF
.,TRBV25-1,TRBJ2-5,CASSEGYNGPRGPSETQYF
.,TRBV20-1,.,CSATGTGVYEQYF